The 12 T cell receptor beta chains presented below share a single source sample, sequenced in a study of T cell changes during pregnancy in multiple sclerosis (dated by TCRdb to 2018 to 2020). Library generation was performed with the immunoSEQ multiplex PCR assay. TCRdb took this table from immuneACCESS and kept in-frame rearrangements with V and J called. Such tables lack part of the clones; where checked against another copy, unresolved V genes explain under half of the gap, and the rest is unexplained. This sample comprises over 50,000 clones, about 87% of them detected only once. About 5.7% of the sample comes from the top ten. The source material was peripheral blood from another person, used as feeder cells. These receptors all stem from a human donor whose cells served as feeder cells for cultures in a pregnancy study.

The chain links TRBV6-5 to TRBJ2-5; TRBD1 agrees at 9 bases. V gave up 8 bases and J gave up 4 bases; unmatched junction bases: 8. The CDR3 contains 14 residues. The germline V gene has CDR1 MNHEY and CDR2 SVGAGI. The CDR3 reads CASQGQGTPETQYF. The DNA of the CDR3 is TGTGCCAGCCAGGGACAGGGAACCCCAGAGACCCAGTACTTC.

V and J are TRBV5-6 and TRBJ1-1; D call uncertain. V lost 0 bases to trimming and J lost 1 base, with 4 bases between them. Germline V gene lookup returns CDR1 SGHDT and CDR2 YYEEEE. This CDR3 spans 13 amino acids. The CDR3: CASSLAGNTEAFF. CDR3 DNA: TGTGCCAGCAGCTTGGCGGGGAACACTGAAGCTTTCTTT.

This chain uses TRBV28 with TRBJ2-7, with D possibly called TRBD1 or TRBD2 (5 bases each). Germline V gene lookup returns CDR1 MDHEN and CDR2 SYDVKM. V was cut by 3 bases and J by 1 base, with 13 bases left in between. The CDR3 length is 15 residues. The CDR3 DNA sequence: TGTGCCAGCAGTTTGGGGAGTGAGGGGTCCTACGAGCAGTACTTC. Amino acid sequence: CASSLGSEGSYEQYF.

This clone was seen just once. CDR3 in DNA: TGTGCCAGCAGCTTAATCAGGGCGAGCTCTGGAAACACCATATATTTT. It encodes CASSLIRASSGNTIYF. The genes are TRBV7-2 and TRBJ1-3, with a tentative D call TRBD1 (5 bases). The CDR3 has 16 amino acids. Germline-derived CDR1 and CDR2 are SGHTA and FQGNSA. Trimming stripped 2 bases from V and 0 bases from J, with 11 bases between.

This clone turned up a few times. The J gene is TRBJ2-5, the V gene TRBV6-6; D not resolved. The germline V gene has CDR1 MNHNY and CDR2 SVGAGI (reference sequence). Deletions cut 7 bases from V and 3 bases from J, with 12 bases between. This CDR3 is built from 13 residues. Here the CDR3 DNA reads TGTGCCAGCAAGCGCCCTCAGGAAGAGACCCAGTACTTC. Translated: CASKRPQEETQYF.

This chain links TRBV5-4 with TRBJ2-3; 12 nucleotides agree with TRBD1. Trimming removed 4 bases from V and 6 bases from J; junction bases left unmatched: 12. The CDR3 has 17 amino acids. CDR1 and CDR2 from the germline V gene are SGHNT and YYREEE (reference sequence). DNA for the CDR3: TGTGCCAGCAGCCACCCCCCCGGGACAGGGGGCTCCGATACGCAGTATTTT. Amino acid sequence: CASSHPPGTGGSDTQYF.

The rearrangement joins TRBV5-1 to TRBJ1-1, with 7 bases fitting TRBD1. This CDR3 is 16 amino acids long. Per germline, CDR1 SGHRS and CDR2 YFSETQ. Trimming cost V 3 bases and J 2 bases; bases outside gene matches: 10. The CDR3 reads CASSSKLGTVNTEAFF. CDR3 nucleotide sequence: TGCGCCAGCAGCTCTAAGCTAGGGACAGTCAACACTGAAGCTTTCTTT.

This chain connects TRBV7-9 to TRBJ1-1, with 9 nucleotides matching TRBD1. The CDR3 has 13 amino acids. V shed 6 bases, J shed 7 bases, and the junction held 6 bases outside the gene matches. CDR1 and CDR2 (germline): SEHNR, FQNEAQ (reference sequence). CDR3 sequence (DNA): TGTGCCAGCAGTCCGGGACAGGGAATTGAAGCTTTCTTT. This encodes CASSPGQGIEAFF.

The chain recombines TRBV5-1 with TRBJ1-1; D uncertain. From germline, CDR1 is SGHRS and CDR2 YFSETQ. The CDR3 sequence is 14 residues long. Deletions cut 4 bases from V and 2 bases from J, with 12 bases between. The CDR3 spells CASSDPGANTEAFF. The CDR3 DNA reads TGCGCCAGCAGCGACCCGGGTGCCAACACTGAAGCTTTCTTT.

In regard to this clone: A junction end diverges from the germline sequence, so it may reflect a read error. The CDR3 coding sequence is TGTGCCAGCAGCTCCCACACGACAGGCTCCGTCTTT. It encodes CASSSHTTGSVF. V is TRBV11-2 and J is TRBJ1-1; perhaps TRBD1 as D (6 bases). From germline, CDR1 is SGHAT and CDR2 FQNNGV. There are 12 residues in the CDR3.

The J gene is TRBJ1-5, the V gene TRBV28, with D perhaps matching TRBD1 (5 bases). CDR3 size: 14 residues. The germline V gene encodes CDR1 MDHEN and CDR2 SYDVKM. The V and J ends lost 5 bases and 5 bases respectively, with 13 bases between them. The CDR3 here is CASSPRRDDQPQHF. The CDR3 nucleotides are TGTGCCAGCAGTCCGCGGAGGGACGATCAGCCCCAGCATTTT.

The rearrangement links TRBV6-1 to TRBJ1-2; TRBD1 agrees at 8 bases. Germline V CDR1 and CDR2: MNHNS, SASEGT. This CDR3 has 16 residues. Trimming at V came to 4 bases and at J to 1 base, leaving 8 bases not matched to a gene. The chain's CDR3 is CASSAQGAAINYGYTF. Written as DNA, the CDR3 is TGTGCCAGCAGTGCGCAGGGGGCCGCCATTAACTATGGCTACACCTTC.